These 6 T cell receptor beta chains originate from one sample sequenced in a study of shared T cell receptors in the human thymus. The protocol was immunoSEQ multiplex PCR, while the TCRdb copy is restricted to in-frame clones and leaves out a portion. The sample lists under 850,000 clones; approximately 90% were seen once. The sample was also linked to a second study, of human thymus T cells.

Sequenced material: thymocytes. The receptors derive from a boy under two years old with a congenital heart defect.

The CDR3 reads CASSATGDTNEKLFF. The CDR3 region has the DNA TGCGCCAGCAGCGCCACAGGGGACACTAATGAAAAACTGTTTTTT. The chain carries TRBV5-1 and TRBJ1-4; the match to TRBD1 covers 7 bases. This CDR3 spans 15 amino acids. CDR1 is SGHRS and CDR2 is YFSETQ in the germline V gene. J lost 2 bases, V lost 4 bases, and 5 bases had no gene match.

The chain carries TRBV29-1 and TRBJ2-7, with D tentatively TRBD2 (5 bases). From germline, CDR1 is SQVTM and CDR2 ANQGSEA. This CDR3 is 15 amino acids long. Trimming pared 0 bases from V and 5 bases from J, leaving 17 bases between. The CDR3 DNA reads TGCAGCGTTGAAGATCAGGAGCCGGGAACCCACGAGCAGTACTTC. Residues: CSVEDQEPGTHEQYF.

This clone was picked up a small number of times. The J gene is TRBJ2-3, the V gene TRBV7-9; 8 nucleotides agree with TRBD2. Germline V gene sequence: CDR1 SEHNR, CDR2 FQNEAQ (reference sequence). The CDR3 extends over 15 amino acids. The V and J ends lost 4 bases and 0 bases, in that order; junction bases with no gene match: 3. CDR3 residues: CASSSSGHSTDTQYF. The CDR3 DNA reads as TGTGCCAGCAGCTCTAGCGGGCATAGCACAGATACGCAGTATTTT.

This chain uses TRBV4-3 with TRBJ1-1; D remains unclear. Germline CDR1 is LGHNA and CDR2 is YSLEER. CDR3 size: 14 residues. V lost 0 bases and J lost 5, with 10 bases in between. CDR3 nucleotides: TGCGCCAGCAGCCAAGAACCCGGGAGGACTGAAGCTTTCTTT. This translates into CASSQEPGRTEAFF.

The V gene is TRBV25-1, the J gene TRBJ1-4, with 8 nucleotides matching TRBD1. V shed 4 bases and J 0 bases; nucleotides not matched to a gene: 4. CDR1 and CDR2 (germline): MGHDK, SYGVNS. This CDR3 spans 16 amino acids. The CDR3 DNA reads as TGTGCCAGCAGTGCCACAGGGGGTGCAACTAATGAAAAACTGTTTTTT. Its protein is CASSATGGATNEKLFF.

The chain employs TRBV18 and TRBJ2-2; 8 nucleotides align to TRBD2. Germline trimming cut 5 bases from V and 2 bases from J; bases unmatched to any gene: 7. The CDR3 sequence is 16 residues long. Germline values: CDR1 KGHSH, CDR2 LQKENI. The CDR3 DNA reads TGTGCCAGCTCAGAAGGGACTAGTGATAACACCGGGGAGCTGTTTTTT. It translates to CASSEGTSDNTGELFF.